Following are 23 T cell receptor beta chains from one sample sequenced in a study of blood T cell repertoires in COVID-19. The method was immunoSEQ multiplex PCR; TCRdb's version includes in-frame clones alone and lacks a portion of them. The data hold more than 300,000 clones, with over 90% observed a single time. Sequenced material: PBMCs or T cells enriched from blood (not recorded which). The receptor set was obtained from a woman aged 25-40 years who had been exposed to COVID-19.

V usage is TRBV11-1 and J usage is TRBJ2-7; D ambiguous. The CDR3 consists of 12 residues. Germline CDR1 reads SGHAT; CDR2 reads FQDESV (reference sequence). V lost 3 bases and J lost 2, with 5 bases in between. The CDR3 reads CASSFLPYEQYF. The CDR3 DNA reads as TGTGCCAGCAGCTTCCTCCCCTACGAGCAGTACTTC.

CDR3 sequence reads: CASSLVGRTGDGYTF. The CDR3 DNA follows: TGTGCCAGCAGCTTGGTGGGCCGGACAGGGGATGGCTACACCTTC. The V call is TRBV5-6, the J call TRBJ1-2; 9 nucleotides line up with TRBD1. The CDR3 is made up of 15 amino acids. Germline V gene data show CDR1 as SGHDT and CDR2 as YYEEEE. The J segment lost 6 bases and the V segment lost 0 bases, leaving 6 bases of the junction unmatched.

V usage is TRBV5-1 and J usage is TRBJ2-1, with TRBD2 as a possible D gene (5 bases). Trimming removed 0 bases from V and 5 bases from J, with 9 bases in between. This CDR3 spans 14 amino acids. The germline CDR1 and CDR2 sequences are SGHRS and YFSETQ. The CDR3 DNA sequence: TGCGCCAGCAGCTTGGGAGGGTTCAACAATGAGCAGTTCTTC. As protein: CASSLGGFNNEQFF.

The chain employs TRBV9 and TRBJ2-7; 9 bases match TRBD1. Germline CDR1 and CDR2: SGDLS and YYNGEE. The V segment lost 3 bases and the J segment 4 bases; nucleotides outside the gene matches: 5. This CDR3 region has 14 residues. The DNA for the CDR3 is TGTGCCAGCAGCGCCGGGACAGGGCATTACGAGCAGTACTTC. This codes for CASSAGTGHYEQYF.

V usage is TRBV4-1 and J usage is TRBJ1-6, with unresolved D. Germline assignment: CDR1 MGHRA and CDR2 YSYEKL. V dropped 2 bases and J dropped 7 bases, with 15 bases sitting between them. This CDR3 spans 16 amino acids. This CDR3 is CASSQKASDNNSPLHF. The CDR3 DNA reads TGCGCCAGCAGCCAAAAGGCCTCCGACAACAATTCACCCCTCCACTTT.

The genes are TRBV13 and TRBJ2-2; D call uncertain. Trimming cost V 0 bases and J 1 base, with 3 bases left between them. Germline V gives CDR1 PRHDT, CDR2 FYEKMQ (reference sequence). This CDR3 spans 14 amino acids. This chain's CDR3 is CASSLGRNTGELFF. DNA of the CDR3: TGTGCCAGCAGCTTAGGGCGGAACACCGGGGAGCTGTTTTTT.

The V gene is TRBV30, the J gene TRBJ1-4; TRBD1 might be the D (6 bases). The CDR3 covers 14 residues. Germline-derived CDR1 and CDR2 are GTSNPN and SVGIG (reference sequence). V lost 7 bases, J lost 2 bases, and 14 bases lay in between. CDR3 protein: CASPLGATNEKLFF. CDR3 nucleotides: TGTGCCTCTCCCTTGGGGGCGACTAATGAAAAACTGTTTTTT.

The V and J genes are TRBV4-3 and TRBJ1-5; TRBD1 might be the D (5 bases). The V end was cut by 1 base, the J end by 1 base, with 8 bases between. CDR3 length: 15 residues. The germline V gene encodes CDR1 LGHNA and CDR2 YSLEER. CDR3 region: CASSQGRTSNQPQHF. DNA for the CDR3: TGCGCCAGCAGCCAAGGAAGGACAAGCAATCAGCCCCAGCATTTT.

V usage is TRBV4-3 and J usage is TRBJ1-1; D might be TRBD1 (5 bases). V lost 2 bases, J lost 0 bases, and 10 bases lay in between. Germline V gives CDR1 LGHNA, CDR2 YSLEER. This CDR3 spans 15 amino acids. The CDR3 nucleotides are TGCGCCAGCAGCCAATTCGCAGGGATGAACACTGAAGCTTTCTTT. Residues: CASSQFAGMNTEAFF.

The CDR3 spells CASSAEWNTEAFF. CDR3 DNA sequence: TGTGCCAGCAGCGCAGAATGGAACACTGAAGCTTTCTTT. The chain links TRBV2 to TRBJ1-1; D is undetermined. CDR3 length: 13 amino acids. V lost 6 bases, J lost 1 base, and 9 bases lay in between. Germline V gives CDR1 SNHLY, CDR2 FYNNEI. The entire variable domain, with the rest obtained from reference TRBV2 and TRBJ1-1, is as follows: EPEVTQTPSHQVTQMGQEVILRCVPISNHLYFYWYRQILGQKVEFLVSFYNNEISEKSEIFDDQFSVERPDGSNFTLKIRSTKLEDSAMYFCASSAEWNTEAFFGQGTRLTVV.

This rearrangement joins TRBV6-5 to TRBJ1-2; D possibly corresponds to TRBD1 (6 bases). Germline lookup yields CDR1 MNHEY and CDR2 SVGAGI. V was pared by 2 bases and J by 5 bases, with 18 bases between. The CDR3 contains 16 residues. In nucleotides, the CDR3 is TGTGCCAGCAGTTACGGCGGAAACGAGGGGGAATATGGCTACACCTTC. It encodes CASSYGGNEGEYGYTF.

The gene calls are TRBV5-1 and TRBJ2-5, with 9 bases identical to TRBD2. V trimming: 5 bases; J trimming: 11 bases; junction bases outside the gene matches: 10. Looked up from germline, CDR1 is SGHRS and CDR2 is YFSETQ. This CDR3 is 13 amino acids long. DNA of the CDR3: TGCGCCAGCAGGGAGACTAGCGGCCCAACGCAGTACTTC. Its translation: CASRETSGPTQYF.

The genes are TRBV28 and TRBJ2-7; 7 positions match TRBD1. The V and J ends lost 6 bases and 1 base, in that order; junction bases with no gene match: 12. CDR1 and CDR2 from the germline V gene are MDHEN and SYDVKM. CDR3 length: 16 amino acids. The CDR3 nucleotides read TGTGCCAGCAGGGGTGCAAAAGGGGGCCAATCCTACGAGCAGTACTTC. It is translated as CASRGAKGGQSYEQYF.

This clone was seen once. The sample has other DNA sequences that encode this CDR3 too. This chain links TRBV3-1 (or the pseudogene TRBV3-2) with TRBJ1-1; TRBD1 agrees at 8 bases. J lost 6 bases, V lost 0 bases, and 3 bases had no gene match. This CDR3 spans 14 amino acids. CDR1 LGHDT and CDR2 YNNKEL come from the germline V gene (reference sequence). The chain's CDR3 is CASSQEDRDAEAFF. The DNA for the CDR3 is TGTGCCAGCAGCCAAGAGGACAGGGACGCTGAAGCTTTCTTT.

V usage is TRBV30 and J usage is TRBJ1-4; D perhaps matches TRBD1 (6 bases). The CDR3 runs 17 residues. Germline values: CDR1 GTSNPN, CDR2 SVGIG (reference sequence). V was pared by 2 bases and J by 5 bases, with 21 bases between. As DNA, the CDR3 is TGTGCCTGGAGTACCCCCGGAACAGGGAGGGGGAATGAAAAACTGTTTTTT. It codes for CAWSTPGTGRGNEKLFF. The whole variable domain, filled in from reference TRBV30 and TRBJ1-4, reads SQTIHQWPATLVQPVGSPLSLECTVEGTSNPNLYWYRQAAGRGLQLLFYSVGIGQISSEVPQNLSASRPQDRQFILSSKKLLLSDSGFYLCAWSTPGTGRGNEKLFFGSGTQLSVL.

The chain employs TRBV29-1 and TRBJ2-2, with D possibly TRBD1 on 7 matching bases. With 4 bases removed from V and 6 bases from J, the gap between germline ends came to 9 bases. CDR1 SQVTM and CDR2 ANQGSEA come from the germline V gene. The length of the CDR3 is 12 residues. The CDR3 here is CSVARGAGELFF. DNA for the CDR3: TGCAGCGTTGCCAGGGGGGCCGGGGAGCTGTTTTTT.

The chain uses TRBV9 and TRBJ2-7; TRBD2 matches 10 bases. V shed 0 bases, J shed 7 bases, and the junction held 13 bases outside the gene matches. Germline V gene data show CDR1 as SGDLS and CDR2 as YYNGEE. The CDR3 is 17 amino acids. The CDR3 DNA follows: TGTGCCAGCAGCGTAGGGGCCAGCGGGGGGGCCCCGGGTGAGCAGTACTTC. This sequence encodes CASSVGASGGAPGEQYF.

This chain links TRBV11-1 with TRBJ2-7, with D perhaps TRBD1 (5 bases). The germline V and J ends were trimmed by 2 bases and 6 bases, with 11 bases remaining between them. Germline V lookup: CDR1 SGHAT, CDR2 FQDESV (reference sequence). This CDR3 is built from 13 residues. The CDR3 DNA reads TGTGCCAGCAGCTTAAAACTGGACACCGAGCAGTACTTC. Its translation: CASSLKLDTEQYF.

The chain links TRBV5-1 to TRBJ1-2; D gene uncertain. CDR1 and CDR2 (germline): SGHRS, YFSETQ. Trimming stripped 0 bases from V and 6 bases from J, with 9 bases between. The CDR3 length is 13 residues. The CDR3 spells CASSLAYGDGYTF. For the CDR3, the DNA is TGCGCCAGCAGCTTGGCATACGGGGATGGCTACACCTTC.

This chain connects TRBV5-5 to TRBJ2-5, with 7 bases fitting TRBD2. This CDR3 is built from 17 residues. Trimming removed 0 bases from V and 3 bases from J; junction bases left unmatched: 11. Per germline, CDR1 SGHKS and CDR2 YYEKEE (reference sequence). The CDR3 loop reads CASSLAGRFGGKETQYF. CDR3 sequence (DNA): TGTGCCAGCAGCTTGGCCGGTCGTTTCGGGGGGAAAGAGACCCAGTACTTC.

The table lists this clone with a count of one. V and J are TRBV5-1 and TRBJ1-1; TRBD1 aligns across 9 bases. This CDR3 is 15 amino acids long. With V trimmed by 7 bases and J by 5 bases, 12 bases remained unmatched. In germline, CDR1 is SGHRS, CDR2 YFSETQ. The CDR3: CASCHGGQGCTEAFF. Here the CDR3 DNA reads TGCGCCAGCTGTCACGGAGGACAGGGGTGTACTGAAGCTTTCTTT.

V gene TRBV7-6 combines with J gene TRBJ2-7; TRBD1 might be the D (6 bases). The CDR3 consists of 15 residues. V was pared by 2 bases and J by 3 bases, with 14 bases between. CDR1 is SGHVS, CDR2 FNYEAQ, per germline. DNA for the CDR3: TGTGCCAGCAGCTTAAGGGGGACGAACCACTACGAGCAGTACTTC. Protein: CASSLRGTNHYEQYF.

The count of this clone is one. This chain connects TRBV5-1 to TRBJ1-3, with D perhaps TRBD1 (5 bases). V was trimmed by 0 bases and J by 4 bases, leaving 8 bases between them. From germline, CDR1 is SGHRS and CDR2 YFSETQ. The CDR3 runs to 14 residues. The DNA for the CDR3 is TGCGCCAGCAGCTTGGGCGGGGACGGAAACACCATATATTTT. Encoded protein: CASSLGGDGNTIYF.